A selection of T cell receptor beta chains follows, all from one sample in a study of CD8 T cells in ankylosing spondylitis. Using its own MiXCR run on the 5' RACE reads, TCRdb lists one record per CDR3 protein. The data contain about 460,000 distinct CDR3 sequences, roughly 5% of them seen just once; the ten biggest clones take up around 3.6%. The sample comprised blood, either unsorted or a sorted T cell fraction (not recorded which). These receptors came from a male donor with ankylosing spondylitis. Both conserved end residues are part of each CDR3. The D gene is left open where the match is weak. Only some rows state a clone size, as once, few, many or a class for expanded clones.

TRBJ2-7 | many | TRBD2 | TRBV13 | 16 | TGTGCCAGCAGCTTAGGCCGGGACTACCACTCCTACGAGCAGTACTTC | CASSLGRDYHSYEQYF
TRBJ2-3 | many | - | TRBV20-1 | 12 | TGCAGTGCAGAGGGGGGCCTAGATACGCAGTATTTT | CSAEGGLDTQYF
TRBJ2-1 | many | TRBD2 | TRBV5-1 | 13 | TGCGCCACCAAAGCGGGAGAGGAGAATGAGCAGTTCTTC | CATKAGEENEQFF
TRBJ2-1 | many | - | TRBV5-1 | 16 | TGCGCCAGCAGCTTGGCGTTTGGCCGGGGGCGTAATGAGCAGTTCTTC | CASSLAFGRGRNEQFF
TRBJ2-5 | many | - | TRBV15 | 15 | TGTGCCACCAGCAGAGAGTATCACAGTCAAGAGACCCAGTACTTC | CATSREYHSQETQYF
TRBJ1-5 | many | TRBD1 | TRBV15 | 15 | TGTGCCACCAGCAGGAGGACAGGGCAAAGTCAGCCCCAGCATTTT | CATSRRTGQSQPQHF
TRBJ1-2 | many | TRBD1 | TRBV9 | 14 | TGTGCCAGCAGCGGACAGGGGGGGAACTATGGCTACACCTTC | CASSGQGGNYGYTF
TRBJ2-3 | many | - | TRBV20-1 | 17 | TGCAGTGCTAGAGGGGTATCAGGGATGGACGGCACAGATACGCAGTATTTT | CSARGVSGMDGTDTQYF
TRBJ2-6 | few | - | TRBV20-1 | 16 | TGCAGTGCCACTACATTTATTCGCTCTGGGGCCAACGTCCTGACTTTC | CSATTFIRSGANVLTF
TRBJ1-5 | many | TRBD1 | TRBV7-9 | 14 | TGTGCCAGCAGACCTCCGGGACAGAATCAGCCCCAGCATTTT | CASRPPGQNQPQHF
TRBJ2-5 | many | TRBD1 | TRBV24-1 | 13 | TGTGCCAACGAACGGGGACAGCAAGAGACCCAGTACTTC | CANERGQQETQYF
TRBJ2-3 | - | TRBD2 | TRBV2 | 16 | TGTGCCAGCGGGACCGGACTAGCGGGAGCTTCAGATACGCAGTATTTT | CASGTGLAGASDTQYF
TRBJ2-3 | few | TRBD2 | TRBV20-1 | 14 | TGCAGTGCTAGTCCGGCGGGGGGTACAGATACGCAGTATTTT | CSASPAGGTDTQYF
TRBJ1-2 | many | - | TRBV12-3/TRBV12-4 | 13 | TGTGCCAGCAGTTTATCGACATATAATGGCTACACCTTC | CASSLSTYNGYTF
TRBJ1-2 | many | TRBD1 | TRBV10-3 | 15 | TGTGCCATCAACCCTCGGGGACAGGGAAGCGGCGGCTACACCTTC | CAINPRGQGSGGYTF
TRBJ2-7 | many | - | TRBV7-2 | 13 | TGTGCCAGCAGCTTAGGACCGGATGACGAGCAGTACTTC | CASSLGPDDEQYF
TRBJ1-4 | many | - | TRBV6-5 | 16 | TGTGCCAGCAATTACCAAATCTACACCGTTAATGAAAAACTGTTTTTT | CASNYQIYTVNEKLFF
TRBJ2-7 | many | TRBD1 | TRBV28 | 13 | TGTGCCAGTTCTCGACAGGGGACCTACGAGCAGTACTTC | CASSRQGTYEQYF
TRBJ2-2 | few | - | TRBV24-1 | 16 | TGTGCCACCAGTGATTTGCACCAGGGCCTCACCGGGGAGCTGTTTTTT | CATSDLHQGLTGELFF
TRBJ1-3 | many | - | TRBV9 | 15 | TGTGCCAGCAGCGTGGAGGGGCGCGCTGGAAACACCATATATTTT | CASSVEGRAGNTIYF
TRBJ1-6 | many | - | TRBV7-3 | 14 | TGTGCCAGCGCGCGGGTCTCCTATAATTCACCCCTCCACTTT | CASARVSYNSPLHF
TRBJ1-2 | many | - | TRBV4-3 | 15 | TGCGCCAGCAGCCAAGGGGTGGCAGGGAACTATGGCTACACCTTC | CASSQGVAGNYGYTF
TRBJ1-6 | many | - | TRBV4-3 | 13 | TGCGCCAGCAGCCAGATCAGGGAATCACCCCTCCACTTT | CASSQIRESPLHF
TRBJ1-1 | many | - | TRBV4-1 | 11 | TGCGCCAGCAGCCAAGCCCAAGTAAGTTGCTTT | CASSQAQVSCF
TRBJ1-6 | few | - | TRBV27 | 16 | TGTGCCAGCAGTTTATTGGGCAGGGGCGTACCACCACCCCTCCACTTT | CASSLLGRGVPPPLHF
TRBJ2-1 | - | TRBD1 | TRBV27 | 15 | TGTGCCAGCAGTTCGGGACAGGGAACCTACATTGAGCAGTTCTTC | CASSSGQGTYIEQFF
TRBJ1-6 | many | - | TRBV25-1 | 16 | TGTGCCAGCAGTGAATATATAGGGGGGAGGAATTCACCCCTCCACTTT | CASSEYIGGRNSPLHF
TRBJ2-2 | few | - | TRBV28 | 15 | TGTGCCAGCAGTTCACCGGGACGCCCCACCGGGGAGCTGTTTTTT | CASSSPGRPTGELFF
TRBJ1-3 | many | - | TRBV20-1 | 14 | TGCAGTGCGGCCAGCCCCTTCTCTGGAAACACCATATATTTT | CSAASPFSGNTIYF